The clone carrying this TCR beta chain counts as large. These data belong to a study of HIV-infected patients and healthy controls. The CDR3 consists of 15 residues. CDR1 SGHTA and CDR2 FQGNSA come from the germline V gene. V lost 5 bases, J lost 0 bases, and 6 bases stayed unmatched. TCRdb re-called the 5' RACE reads through MiXCR, storing one row per CDR3 protein. The sample has some 20,000 distinct CDR3 sequences; around a fifth are singletons. The sequence came from a human donor in good health. V is TRBV7-2 and J is TRBJ1-2; 7 nucleotides align to TRBD1. The sample taken for sequencing was CD8+ T cells from blood. The CDR3 here is CASSAWTGANYGYTF. CDR3 DNA: TGTGCCAGCAGCGCCTGGACAGGAGCTAACTATGGCTACACCTTC.